Each of the 7 T cell receptor beta chains below was sequenced from the same sample in a study of blood T cell repertoires in COVID-19. The assay was immunoSEQ multiplex PCR, and TCRdb's table has in-frame clones only and misses some. The sample lists a few hundred thousand clones; roughly 89% were seen once. Sample: PBMCs or T cells enriched from blood (not recorded which). Source of these receptors: a middle-aged woman who had recovered from COVID-19.

The CDR3 nucleotides read TGCGCCAGCAGCCCCTGGGAGGTTGGTCAGCCCCAGCATTTT. It yields the protein CASSPWEVGQPQHF. This chain connects TRBV4-1 to TRBJ1-5; D gene ambiguous. V was cut by 4 bases and J by 6 bases, with 13 bases left in between. The germline V gene has CDR1 MGHRA and CDR2 YSYEKL. The CDR3 has 14 amino acids.

V usage is TRBV11-2 and J usage is TRBJ2-5; 7 bases are a match to TRBD1. V dropped 4 bases and J dropped 5; count of bases not matched to a gene: 7. CDR3 length: 14 amino acids. Germline V gene data show CDR1 as SGHAT and CDR2 as FQNNGV. CDR3 DNA: TGTGCCAGCAGCTACATCGCCAGGGGGGAGACCCAGTACTTC. Protein product: CASSYIARGETQYF.

The rearrangement links TRBV28 to TRBJ1-1; possibly TRBD1 for D (5 bases). Trimming shortened V by 2 bases and J by 0 bases, and 10 bases separated the two germline ends. The V gene's germline CDR1 is MDHEN and CDR2 SYDVKM. The CDR3 is 15 residues long. The CDR3 here is CASSLTGVVNTEAFF. CDR3 in DNA: TGTGCCAGCAGTTTAACAGGTGTCGTGAACACTGAAGCTTTCTTT.

The CDR3 region has the DNA TGTGCCAGCAGCTTGGGCGGGTCACCCCTCCACTTT. This encodes CASSLGGSPLHF. The chain uses TRBV5-4 and TRBJ1-6; D unclear. This CDR3 is 12 amino acids long. V dropped 0 bases and J dropped 10 bases, with 5 bases sitting between them. CDR1 and CDR2 from the germline V gene are SGHNT and YYREEE (reference sequence).

The gene calls are TRBV7-9 and TRBJ2-7; D not resolved. V dropped 1 base and J dropped 0 bases, with 13 bases sitting between them. This CDR3 region has 16 residues. In germline, CDR1 is SEHNR, CDR2 FQNEAQ (reference sequence). The CDR3, as DNA: TGTGCCAGCAGCTTAGGTTCTGCGCTAAGCTCCTACGAGCAGTACTTC. It is translated as CASSLGSALSSYEQYF.

This clone was recorded only once. The chain links TRBV27 to TRBJ1-1; 8 nucleotides match TRBD1. The J segment lost 4 bases and the V segment lost 5 bases, leaving 6 bases of the junction unmatched. The germline gives CDR1 MNHEY, CDR2 SMNVEV (reference sequence). The CDR3 contains 14 residues. CDR3 protein: CASSPRTGFTEAFF. CDR3 coding DNA: TGTGCCAGCAGTCCAAGGACAGGGTTCACTGAAGCTTTCTTT.

The chain uses TRBV27 and TRBJ2-7; tentatively, D is TRBD1 (7 bases). The CDR3 covers 14 residues. Deletions cut 3 bases from V and 5 bases from J, with 14 bases between. From germline, CDR1 is MNHEY and CDR2 SMNVEV (reference sequence). CDR3 region: CASSLAGQTNEQYF. For the CDR3, the DNA is TGTGCCAGCAGTTTGGCGGGACAGACAAACGAGCAGTACTTC.